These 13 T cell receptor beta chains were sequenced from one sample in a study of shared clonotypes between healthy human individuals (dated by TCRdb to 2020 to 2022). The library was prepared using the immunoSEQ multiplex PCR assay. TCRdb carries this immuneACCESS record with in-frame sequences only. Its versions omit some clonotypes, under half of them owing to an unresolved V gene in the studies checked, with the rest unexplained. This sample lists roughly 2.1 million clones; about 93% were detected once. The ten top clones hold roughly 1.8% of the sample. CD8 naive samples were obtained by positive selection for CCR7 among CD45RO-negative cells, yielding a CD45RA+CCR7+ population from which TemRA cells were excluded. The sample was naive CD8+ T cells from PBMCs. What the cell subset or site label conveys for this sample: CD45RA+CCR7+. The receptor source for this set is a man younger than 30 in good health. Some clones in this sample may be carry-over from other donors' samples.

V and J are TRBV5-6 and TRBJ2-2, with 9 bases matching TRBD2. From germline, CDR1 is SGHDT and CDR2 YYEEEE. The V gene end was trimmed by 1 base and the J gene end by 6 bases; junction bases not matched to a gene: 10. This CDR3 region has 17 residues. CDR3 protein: CASSLIGGRATSGELFF. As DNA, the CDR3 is TGTGCCAGCAGCTTGATCGGCGGGAGGGCGACATCCGGGGAGCTGTTTTTT. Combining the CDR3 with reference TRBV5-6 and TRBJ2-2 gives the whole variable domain DAGVTQSPTHLIKTRGQQVTLRCSPKSGHDTVSWYQQALGQGPQFIFQYYEEEERQRGNFPDRFSGHQFPNYSSELNVNALLLGDSALYLCASSLIGGRATSGELFFGEGSRLTVL.

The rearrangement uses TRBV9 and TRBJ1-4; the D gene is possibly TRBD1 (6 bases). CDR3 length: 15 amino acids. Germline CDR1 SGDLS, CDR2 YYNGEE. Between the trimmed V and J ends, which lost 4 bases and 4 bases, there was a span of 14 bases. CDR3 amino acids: CASSSRQELNEKLFF. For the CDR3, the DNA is TGTGCCAGCAGCTCCCGACAGGAACTTAATGAAAAACTGTTTTTT.

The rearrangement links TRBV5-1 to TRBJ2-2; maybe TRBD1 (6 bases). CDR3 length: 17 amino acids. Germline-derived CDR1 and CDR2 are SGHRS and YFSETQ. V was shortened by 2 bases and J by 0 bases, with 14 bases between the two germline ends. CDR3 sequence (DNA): TGCGCCAGCAGCTTAACCACAGGGCCACCGAACACCGGGGAGCTGTTTTTT. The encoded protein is CASSLTTGPPNTGELFF.

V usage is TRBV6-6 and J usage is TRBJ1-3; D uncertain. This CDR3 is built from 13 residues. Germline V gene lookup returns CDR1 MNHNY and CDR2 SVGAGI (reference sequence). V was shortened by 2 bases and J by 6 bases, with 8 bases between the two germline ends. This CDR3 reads CASSYNGENTIYF. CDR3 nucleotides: TGTGCCAGCAGTTACAACGGAGAAAACACCATATATTTT.

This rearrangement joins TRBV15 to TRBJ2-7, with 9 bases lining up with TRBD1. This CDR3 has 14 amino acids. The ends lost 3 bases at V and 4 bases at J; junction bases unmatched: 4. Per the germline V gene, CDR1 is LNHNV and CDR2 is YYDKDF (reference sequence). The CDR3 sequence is CATSSGTGWYEQYF. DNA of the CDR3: TGTGCCACCAGCAGTGGGACAGGGTGGTACGAGCAGTACTTC.

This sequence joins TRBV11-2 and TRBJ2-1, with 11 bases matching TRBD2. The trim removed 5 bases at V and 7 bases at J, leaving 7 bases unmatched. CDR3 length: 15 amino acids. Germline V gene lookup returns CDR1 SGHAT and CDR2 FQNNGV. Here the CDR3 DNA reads TGTGCCAGCAGCGAGGGGGCTAGCGGGAGGAATGAGCAGTTCTTC. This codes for CASSEGASGRNEQFF.

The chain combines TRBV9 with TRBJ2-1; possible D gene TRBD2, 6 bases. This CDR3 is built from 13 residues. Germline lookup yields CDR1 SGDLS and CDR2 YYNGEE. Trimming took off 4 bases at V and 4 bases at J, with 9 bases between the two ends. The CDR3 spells CASSLSGYNEQFF. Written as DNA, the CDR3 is TGTGCCAGCAGCCTCAGCGGGTACAATGAGCAGTTCTTC.

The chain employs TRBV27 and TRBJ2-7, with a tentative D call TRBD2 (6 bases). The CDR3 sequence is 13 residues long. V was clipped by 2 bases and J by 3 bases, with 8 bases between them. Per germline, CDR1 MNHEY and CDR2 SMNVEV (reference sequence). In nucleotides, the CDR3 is TGTGCCAGCAGTTTAGAGGAGGGCTACGAGCAGTACTTC. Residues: CASSLEEGYEQYF.

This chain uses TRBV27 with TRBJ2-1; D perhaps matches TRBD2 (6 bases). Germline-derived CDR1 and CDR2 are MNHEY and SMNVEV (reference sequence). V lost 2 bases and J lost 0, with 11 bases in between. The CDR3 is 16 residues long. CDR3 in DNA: TGTGCCAGCAGTTTAACGGGAGTCCCCTCCTACAATGAGCAGTTCTTC. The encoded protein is CASSLTGVPSYNEQFF.

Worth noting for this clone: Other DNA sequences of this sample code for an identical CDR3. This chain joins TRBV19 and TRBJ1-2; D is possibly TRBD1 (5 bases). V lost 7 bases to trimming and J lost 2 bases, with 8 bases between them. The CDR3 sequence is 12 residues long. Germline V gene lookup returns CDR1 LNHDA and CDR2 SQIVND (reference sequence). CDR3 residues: CASTGANYGYTF. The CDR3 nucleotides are TGTGCCAGTACCGGGGCCAACTATGGCTACACCTTC.

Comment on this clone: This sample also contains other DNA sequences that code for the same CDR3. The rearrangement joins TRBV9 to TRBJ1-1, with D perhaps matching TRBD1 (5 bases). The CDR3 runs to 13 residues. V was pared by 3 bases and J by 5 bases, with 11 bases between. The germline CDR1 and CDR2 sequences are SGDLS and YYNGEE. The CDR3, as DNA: TGTGCCAGCAGCGGCGGGGGGAGGACTGAAGCTTTCTTT. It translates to CASSGGGRTEAFF.

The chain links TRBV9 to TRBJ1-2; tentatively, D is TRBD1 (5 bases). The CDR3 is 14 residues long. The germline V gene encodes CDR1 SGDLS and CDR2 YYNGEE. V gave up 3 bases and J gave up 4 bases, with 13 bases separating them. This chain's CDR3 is CASSGERGGYGYTF. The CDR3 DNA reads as TGTGCCAGCAGCGGCGAGAGGGGAGGCTATGGCTACACCTTC.

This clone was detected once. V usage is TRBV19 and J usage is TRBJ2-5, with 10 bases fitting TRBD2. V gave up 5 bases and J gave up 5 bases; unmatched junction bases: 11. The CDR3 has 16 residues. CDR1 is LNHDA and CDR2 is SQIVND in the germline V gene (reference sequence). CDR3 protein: CASSLRIAGGWETQYF. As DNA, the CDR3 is TGTGCCAGTAGTCTACGTATAGCGGGAGGATGGGAGACCCAGTACTTC.